Each of the 28 T cell receptor beta chains below was sequenced from the same sample in a study of shared clonotypes between healthy human individuals. Assay: immunoSEQ multiplex PCR; the TCRdb copy retains only in-frame clones and omits some. In the table there are roughly 2 million clones, about 94% of which are singletons. Naive CD8 populations comprised CD45RO-negative cells positively selected for CCR7, excluding terminally differentiated effector memory CD45RA+ cells. The sample comprised naive CD8+ T cells sorted from blood. The receptors derive from a man in his late teens or twenties in good health.

The V and J genes are TRBV6-5 and TRBJ2-7, with 9 bases fitting TRBD1. The CDR3 length is 15 residues. With 5 bases clipped from V and 2 bases from J, the junction kept 7 bases outside the gene matches. Germline lookup yields CDR1 MNHEY and CDR2 SVGAGI. The CDR3 region is CASSTGQGYPYEQYF. CDR3 bases: TGTGCCAGCAGTACGGGACAGGGATACCCCTACGAGCAGTACTTC.

The genes are TRBV7-9 and TRBJ2-7; D may match TRBD1 or TRBD2 (7 bases each). Germline CDR1 is SEHNR and CDR2 is FQNEAQ (reference sequence). The CDR3 totals 15 residues. Trimming shortened V by 1 base and J by 7 bases, and 17 bases separated the two germline ends. CDR3 sequence (DNA): TGTGCCAGCAGCTTAGGGGAGGGGGCCCTATGGGAGCAGTACTTC. It codes for CASSLGEGALWEQYF.

This chain connects TRBV7-8 to TRBJ2-5; 7 nucleotides line up with TRBD1. The V gene's germline CDR1 is SGHVS and CDR2 FQNEAQ. CDR3 length: 15 residues. J was trimmed by 3 bases and V by 6 bases; bases with no gene match: 10. CDR3 coding DNA: TGTGCCAGCAGAGAAGCCCCCCAGGGGGAAGAGACCCAGTACTTC. This gives the protein CASREAPQGEETQYF.

CDR3 loop: CASSFAGGSNEQFF. For the CDR3, the DNA is TGTGCCAGCAGTTTCGCGGGGGGATCCAATGAGCAGTTCTTC. The chain has TRBV28 and TRBJ2-1, with 8 nucleotides matching TRBD2. After removal of 3 bases from V and 6 bases from J, the junction contained 4 bases not matched to a gene. The V gene's germline CDR1 is MDHEN and CDR2 SYDVKM. The CDR3 sequence is 14 residues long.

This rearrangement joins TRBV13 to TRBJ2-7; TRBD1 matches at 8 bases. Germline V CDR1 and CDR2: PRHDT, FYEKMQ (reference sequence). There are 14 residues in the CDR3. After removal of 8 bases from V and 1 base from J, the junction contained 7 bases not matched to a gene. CDR3 in amino acids: CASALTGASYEQYF. In nucleotides, the CDR3 is TGTGCCAGCGCCTTGACAGGGGCTTCCTACGAGCAGTACTTC.

The rearrangement links TRBV5-6 to TRBJ1-2; maybe TRBD1 (5 bases). Germline CDR1 is SGHDT and CDR2 is YYEEEE. CDR3 length: 16 residues. With 0 bases removed from V and 5 bases from J, the gap between germline ends came to 17 bases. The CDR3 loop is CASSLEGQGEAYGYTF. In nucleotides, the CDR3 is TGTGCCAGCAGCTTGGAGGGTCAGGGAGAGGCATATGGCTACACCTTC.

The sample holds one count of this clone. Different DNA sequences within this sample yield the same CDR3. The rearrangement uses TRBV9 and TRBJ2-7, with D possibly being TRBD1 (6 bases). The CDR3 consists of 14 residues. Germline lookup yields CDR1 SGDLS and CDR2 YYNGEE. Trimming removed 2 bases from V and 2 bases from J, with 11 bases in between. The CDR3 is CASSVGGRAYEQYF. The CDR3 DNA reads as TGTGCCAGCAGCGTTGGGGGCCGTGCCTACGAGCAGTACTTC. The whole variable domain, remainder taken from reference TRBV9 and TRBJ2-7, is DSGVTQTPKHLITATGQRVTLRCSPRSGDLSVYWYQQSLDQGLQFLIQYYNGEERAKGNILERFSAQQFPDLHSELNLSSLELGDSALYFCASSVGGRAYEQYFGPGTRLTVT.

The V call is TRBV7-9, the J call TRBJ1-2; 7 nucleotides align to TRBD1. CDR3 length: 13 amino acids. Germline V gene data show CDR1 as SEHNR and CDR2 as FQNEAQ (reference sequence). The V gene end was trimmed by 5 bases and the J gene end by 4 bases; junction bases not matched to a gene: 4. The DNA for the CDR3 is TGTGCCAGCAGCGCCACAGGGGTCTATGGCTACACCTTC. Translating it yields CASSATGVYGYTF.

CDR3 coding DNA: TGTGCCAGCAGTGTGGGCGCTGAGCAGTTCTTC. Its protein is CASSVGAEQFF. The rearrangement links TRBV6-5 to TRBJ2-1, with D unclear. The V gene lost 5 bases and the J gene lost 9 bases, with 8 bases spanning the gap. The CDR3 contains 11 residues. From germline, CDR1 is MNHEY and CDR2 SVGAGI.

The J gene is TRBJ2-5, the V gene TRBV7-2; D gene uncertain. The V and J ends lost 2 bases and 4 bases respectively, with 8 bases between them. CDR3 size: 13 residues. Germline-derived CDR1 and CDR2 are SGHTA and FQGNSA. CDR3 sequence reads: CASSLLGSETQYF. The CDR3 DNA reads as TGTGCCAGCAGCTTATTGGGTTCAGAGACCCAGTACTTC.

This clone was seen a single time. CDR3 region: CASSSTGEGYTF. The CDR3 DNA reads as TGTGCCAGCTCCAGCACAGGGGAAGGCTACACCTTC. The rearrangement links TRBV18 to TRBJ1-2; 7 nucleotides agree with TRBD1. The length of the CDR3 is 12 residues. Trimming at V came to 6 bases and at J to 8 bases, leaving 6 bases not matched to a gene. Germline V gives CDR1 KGHSH, CDR2 LQKENI.

Points on this clone: Germline and junction disagree at one end, which may indicate a read error. The chain has TRBV7-7 and TRBJ2-5, with D tentatively TRBD2 (5 bases). Per germline, CDR1 SSHAT and CDR2 FNYEAQ (reference sequence). The CDR3 runs 16 residues. The CDR3 spells CASSLVHGVSQETQYF. In DNA form, the CDR3 reads TGTGCTAGCAGCTTAGTTCACGGGGTCTCCCAAGAGACCCAGTACTTC.

The chain joins TRBV11-2 to TRBJ2-5; TRBD1 agrees at 8 bases. Per germline, CDR1 SGHAT and CDR2 FQNNGV. Trimming removed 5 bases from V and 2 bases from J; junction bases left unmatched: 7. The CDR3 covers 15 residues. The CDR3 here is CASSPSGQGQETQYF. In nucleotides, the CDR3 is TGTGCCAGCAGCCCTTCTGGACAGGGACAAGAGACCCAGTACTTC. The whole variable domain, remainder taken from reference TRBV11-2 and TRBJ2-5, is EAGVAQSPRYKIIEKRQSVAFWCNPISGHATLYWYQQILGQGPKLLIQFQNNGVVDDSQLPKDRFSAERLKGVDSTLKIQPAKLEDSAVYLCASSPSGQGQETQYFGPGTRLLVL.

A word on this clone: This same CDR3 is encoded by further DNA sequences in the sample. CDR3 sequence reads: CASSQDPGNTEAFF. The DNA for the CDR3 is TGCGCCAGCAGCCAAGACCCAGGAAACACTGAAGCTTTCTTT. V is TRBV4-3 and J is TRBJ1-1; D remains unclear. This CDR3 contains 14 residues. V lost 0 bases, J lost 2 bases, and 7 bases lay in between. The germline V gene encodes CDR1 LGHNA and CDR2 YSLEER.

The V call is TRBV27, the J call TRBJ2-1; 7 nucleotides agree with TRBD2. Per germline, CDR1 MNHEY and CDR2 SMNVEV (reference sequence). The trim removed 2 bases at V and 10 bases at J, leaving 8 bases unmatched. The CDR3 totals 14 residues. Here the CDR3 reads CASSLGLGVLEQFF. The CDR3 bases are TGTGCCAGCAGTTTAGGACTAGGGGTACTAGAGCAGTTCTTC.

The V and J genes are TRBV6-5 and TRBJ2-3; 8 bases align to TRBD2. The trim removed 8 bases at V and 3 bases at J, leaving 4 bases unmatched. This CDR3 has 13 amino acids. Germline loops: CDR1 MNHEY, CDR2 SVGAGI. This CDR3 is CASGSGATDTQYF. In DNA form, the CDR3 reads TGTGCCAGCGGTAGCGGGGCAACAGATACGCAGTATTTT.

Written as DNA, the CDR3 is TGTGCCAGCAGCTTGGCCCAGGGCAGTGAGACCCAGTACTTC. Its translation is CASSLAQGSETQYF. The V and J genes are TRBV5-6 and TRBJ2-5, with a tentative D call TRBD1 (5 bases). Trimming stripped 0 bases from V and 5 bases from J, with 11 bases between. Germline lookup yields CDR1 SGHDT and CDR2 YYEEEE. The CDR3 runs 14 residues.

As to this clone: This sample includes further DNA sequences coding for the same CDR3. The chain couples TRBV6-5 to TRBJ1-2; the D gene is possibly TRBD1 (5 bases). The ends were cut back, 0 bases at V and 3 bases at J, with 5 bases in the middle. Germline V lookup: CDR1 MNHEY, CDR2 SVGAGI. This CDR3 has 13 amino acids. The CDR3 DNA is TGTGCCAGCAGTTACTCAGGGGACTATGGCTACACCTTC. It is translated as CASSYSGDYGYTF.

This rearrangement joins TRBV14 to TRBJ1-2; D ambiguous. Trimming took 4 bases from V and 4 from J, leaving 13 bases between them. This CDR3 region has 14 residues. CDR1 is SGHDN and CDR2 is FVKESK in the germline V gene. CDR3 loop: CASSLDRTAYGYTF. The CDR3 DNA is TGTGCCAGCAGCCTCGACCGGACGGCCTATGGCTACACCTTC.

The chain carries TRBV6-5 and TRBJ2-7, with 9 bases that match TRBD2. J gave up 6 bases and V 6 bases, and 9 bases lay outside the gene matches. Germline V gene lookup returns CDR1 MNHEY and CDR2 SVGAGI. The CDR3 is 14 amino acids. The CDR3, as DNA: TGTGCCAGCAGCTTAGCGGGAGAGGAAGGCGAGCAGTACTTC. Translation: CASSLAGEEGEQYF.

The chain combines TRBV28 with TRBJ2-3; 10 nucleotides align to TRBD1. Unmatched junction bases numbered 7, after V lost 3 bases and J lost 1 base. This CDR3 comprises 17 residues. The V gene's germline CDR1 is MDHEN and CDR2 SYDVKM. The CDR3: CASSFKLGTGGTDTQYF. The CDR3 nucleotides read TGTGCCAGCAGTTTCAAACTAGGGACAGGGGGCACAGATACGCAGTATTTT.

This chain links TRBV4-3 with TRBJ2-7; 14 bases line up with TRBD2. The germline gives CDR1 LGHNA, CDR2 YSLEER. The CDR3 is 17 amino acids. V lost 4 bases to trimming and J lost 0 bases; unmatched junction nucleotides: 5. CDR3 loop: CASSLGTSGSNSYEQYF. The DNA for the CDR3 is TGCGCCAGCAGCCTCGGGACTAGCGGGAGTAACTCCTACGAGCAGTACTTC.

The chain couples TRBV5-4 to TRBJ2-7, with D possibly being TRBD1 (5 bases). This CDR3 is 14 amino acids long. V lost 2 bases and J lost 2, with 11 bases in between. The germline gives CDR1 SGHNT, CDR2 YYREEE (reference sequence). The CDR3 sequence: CASSLGAQAYEQYF. CDR3 DNA: TGTGCCAGCAGCTTAGGGGCGCAGGCCTACGAGCAGTACTTC.

On this clone: One end of the junction is discordant with germline, which a read error may explain. The sample holds other DNA sequences that translate to the same CDR3. The chain has TRBV7-9 and TRBJ2-7; D unclear. The V gene's germline CDR1 is SEHNR and CDR2 FQNEAQ (reference sequence). There are 13 residues in the CDR3. CDR3 amino acids: CASSQGRSYEQYF. CDR3 bases: TGTGCCAGCAGCCAAGGACGGTCTTACGAGCAATACTTC.

The chain has TRBV19 and TRBJ1-3; maybe TRBD1 (5 bases). The CDR3 contains 15 residues. V dropped 6 bases and J dropped 0 bases, with 12 bases sitting between them. Germline assignment: CDR1 LNHDA and CDR2 SQIVND (reference sequence). The CDR3 loop reads CASSTKQDSGNTIYF. In nucleotides, the CDR3 is TGTGCCAGTAGCACTAAACAGGACTCTGGAAACACCATATATTTT.

This chain links TRBV6-5 with TRBJ1-3, with D uncertain. The V gene's germline CDR1 is MNHEY and CDR2 SVGAGI. There are 16 residues in the CDR3. V dropped 0 bases and J dropped 2 bases, with 11 bases sitting between them. CDR3 in DNA: TGTGCCAGCAGTTACTCGATCGGTGAGACTGGAAACACCATATATTTT. Translated, it gives CASSYSIGETGNTIYF.

This CDR3 is CASSSTLRDSPLNEQYF. CDR3 in DNA: TGTGCCAGCAGCTCCACCCTACGGGATTCTCCCCTCAACGAGCAGTACTTC. The chain recombines TRBV13 with TRBJ2-7; D possibly corresponds to TRBD2 (5 bases). This CDR3 has 17 residues. Trimming removed 4 bases from V and 5 bases from J, with 24 bases in between. Germline V gene data show CDR1 as PRHDT and CDR2 as FYEKMQ (reference sequence).

This chain connects TRBV2 to TRBJ1-2; D uncertain. This CDR3 is 14 amino acids long. Looked up from germline, CDR1 is SNHLY and CDR2 is FYNNEI. Trimming took off 6 bases at V and 4 bases at J, with 15 bases between the two ends. CDR3 residues: CASRTLDGFYGYTF. CDR3 in DNA: TGTGCCAGCAGGACGTTGGACGGCTTCTATGGCTACACCTTC.